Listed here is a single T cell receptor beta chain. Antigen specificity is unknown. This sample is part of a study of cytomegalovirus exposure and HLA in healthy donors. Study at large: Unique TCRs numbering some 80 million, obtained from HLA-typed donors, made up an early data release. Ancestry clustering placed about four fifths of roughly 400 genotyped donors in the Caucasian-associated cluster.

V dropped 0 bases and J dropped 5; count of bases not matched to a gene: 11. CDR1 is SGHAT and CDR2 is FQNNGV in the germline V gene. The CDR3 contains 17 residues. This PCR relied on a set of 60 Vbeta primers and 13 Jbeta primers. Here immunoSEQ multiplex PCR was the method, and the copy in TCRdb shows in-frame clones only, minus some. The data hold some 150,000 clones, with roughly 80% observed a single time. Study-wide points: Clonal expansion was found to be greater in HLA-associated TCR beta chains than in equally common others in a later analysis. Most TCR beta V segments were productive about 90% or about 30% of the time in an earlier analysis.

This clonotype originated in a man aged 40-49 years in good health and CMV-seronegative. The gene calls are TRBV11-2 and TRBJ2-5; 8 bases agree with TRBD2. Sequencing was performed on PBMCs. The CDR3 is CASSLEAGGLGTETQYF. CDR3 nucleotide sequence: TGTGCCAGCAGCTTAGAGGCGGGGGGCCTAGGCACCGAGACCCAGTACTTC.